In this sample, the clone carrying this TCR beta chain turned up a few times. Its antigen remains unidentified. One end of the junction is discordant with germline, which a read error may explain. These data originate in a study of T cell repertoires in cytomegalovirus infection. At the level of the study: Matching HLA type and CMV infection were both indicated by public TCR beta signatures.

The germline V gene has CDR1 SGHAT and CDR2 FQNNGV. The CDR3 has 13 amino acids. TCRdb recomputed calls from the reads with MiXCR, one row per CDR3 protein. This repertoire shows 150,000 to 200,000 distinct CDR3 sequences, 8% to 10% found once; its top ten account for about 4.6%. Study-wide findings and caveats: Across the ex vivo response, the dominant clonotypes were HLA-C-restricted CMV-specific TCR beta clonotypes.

This receptor was taken from a human donor in good health (CMV status not recorded). Some clones in this sample may be carry-over from other donors' samples. The V call is TRBV11-2, the J call TRBJ2-5; no clear D gene. The sequencing input was PBMCs. The CDR3 region has the DNA TGTGCCAGCAGCTTAGATAGGGTGAACGCTTTTGACTTC. This gives the protein CASSLDRVNAFDF.